These 18 T cell receptor beta chains share one sample of origin, sequenced in a study of blood T cell repertoires in COVID-19. Libraries were prepared by immunoSEQ multiplex PCR; TCRdb keeps only in-frame clonotypes and omits some of them. This sample has 60,000 or so clones; more than 80% occur once, and the top ten carry approximately 8%. Material for sequencing was peripheral blood. The source of these receptors is a human donor with active COVID-19. The donor label of this sample is uncertain.

This rearrangement joins TRBV3-1 (or the pseudogene TRBV3-2) to TRBJ2-1; 8 nucleotides match TRBD2. The CDR3 has 16 residues. Germline-derived CDR1 and CDR2 are LGHDT and YNNKEL (reference sequence). J was trimmed by 7 bases and V by 0 bases; bases with no gene match: 8. CDR3 bases: TGTGCCAGCAGCCAAGATTTGCGGGGGGCACGTAATGAGCAGTTCTTC. Translated, it gives CASSQDLRGARNEQFF.

This clone appeared a single time. The V and J genes are TRBV3-1 (or the pseudogene TRBV3-2) and TRBJ2-1; D perhaps matches TRBD2 (5 bases). The germline V and J ends were trimmed by 2 bases and 5 bases, with 19 bases remaining between them. Germline CDR1 is LGHDT and CDR2 is YNNKEL (reference sequence). The CDR3 loop spans 17 amino acids. The CDR3 DNA reads as TGTGCCAGCAGCCAAACCCGAGGACTCGGGGTTAACAATGAGCAGTTCTTC. It specifies CASSQTRGLGVNNEQFF.

V usage is TRBV7-8 and J usage is TRBJ2-3; 12 bases are shared with TRBD2. The CDR3 has 17 amino acids. J lost 6 bases, V lost 7 bases, and 14 bases had no gene match. Germline CDR1 reads SGHVS; CDR2 reads FQNEAQ. The CDR3 DNA reads TGTGCCAGCAACGAAAGACTAGCGGGGGCACGTTGGGATACGCAGTATTTT. This gives the protein CASNERLAGARWDTQYF.

This sequence joins TRBV10-3 and TRBJ2-2, with 8 bases matching TRBD2. CDR3 length: 15 amino acids. The trim removed 3 bases at V and 4 bases at J, leaving 4 bases unmatched. The germline gives CDR1 ENHRY, CDR2 SYGVKD. CDR3: CAISEGLAGTGELFF. DNA for the CDR3: TGTGCCATCAGTGAAGGGCTAGCGGGCACCGGGGAGCTGTTTTTT.

The rearrangement links TRBV6-2 or TRBV6-3 to TRBJ2-2, with TRBD2 matching over 9 bases. This CDR3 has 18 residues. Germline-derived CDR1 and CDR2 are MNHEY and SVGEGT. V gave up 2 bases and J gave up 6 bases; unmatched junction bases: 13. For the CDR3, the DNA is TGTGCCAGCAGTTACCCCCGACTAGCGGATCCCATGGCCGGGGAGCTGTTTTTT. Its protein product is CASSYPRLADPMAGELFF.

The sample holds one count of this clone. The chain carries TRBV18 and TRBJ2-5, with D perhaps matching TRBD2 (6 bases). V was shortened by 6 bases and J by 5 bases, with 13 bases between the two germline ends. Germline lookup yields CDR1 KGHSH and CDR2 LQKENI. This CDR3 is built from 13 residues. This CDR3 reads CASSPGEVETQYF. Written as DNA, the CDR3 is TGTGCCAGCTCCCCCGGGGAGGTGGAGACCCAGTACTTC.

V gene TRBV30 combines with J gene TRBJ1-4; 7 nucleotides align to TRBD1. J was trimmed by 5 bases and V by 6 bases; bases with no gene match: 3. This CDR3 is built from 12 residues. Germline lookup yields CDR1 GTSNPN and CDR2 SVGIG (reference sequence). DNA for the CDR3: TGTGCCTGCCAGGGGGGCAATGAAAAACTGTTTTTT. This translates into CACQGGNEKLFF.

The chain employs TRBV5-4 and TRBJ2-7; D unclear. With 3 bases removed from V and 5 bases from J, the gap between germline ends came to 15 bases. From germline, CDR1 is SGHNT and CDR2 YYREEE (reference sequence). The CDR3 runs to 14 residues. The CDR3 spells CASSSASSFNEQYF. In nucleotides, the CDR3 is TGTGCCAGCAGCTCAGCTTCTAGTTTTAACGAGCAGTACTTC.

This chain connects TRBV3-1 (or the pseudogene TRBV3-2) to TRBJ2-7; TRBD2 matches at 7 bases. Per the germline V gene, CDR1 is LGHDT and CDR2 is YNNKEL (reference sequence). This CDR3 has 14 residues. J lost 1 base, V lost 1 base, and 1 base had no gene match. The CDR3 bases are TGTGCCAGCAGCCAAGGAGCGGGGTCCTACGAGCAGTACTTC. Encoded protein: CASSQGAGSYEQYF.

The chain is built from TRBV9 and TRBJ2-5; TRBD1 aligns across 7 bases. Looked up from germline, CDR1 is SGDLS and CDR2 is YYNGEE. The J segment lost 5 bases and the V segment lost 0 bases, leaving 13 bases of the junction unmatched. This CDR3 region has 17 residues. CDR3 region: CASSVELGGLRLETQYF. The CDR3, as DNA: TGTGCCAGCAGCGTAGAGTTAGGGGGCCTTAGGTTGGAGACCCAGTACTTC.

This clone is a singleton in its sample. This sequence joins TRBV7-3 and TRBJ2-2; 10 nucleotides match TRBD2. CDR3 length: 16 residues. CDR1 is SGHTA and CDR2 is FQGTGA in the germline V gene. V trimming: 5 bases; J trimming: 4 bases; junction bases outside the gene matches: 7. The CDR3: CASSPYLAGGTGELFF. The CDR3 DNA is TGTGCCAGCAGCCCCTATTTAGCGGGAGGCACCGGGGAGCTGTTTTTT.

The J gene is TRBJ2-7, the V gene TRBV19; 12 bases agree with TRBD2. The J segment lost 7 bases and the V segment lost 5 bases, leaving 9 bases of the junction unmatched. The germline gives CDR1 LNHDA, CDR2 SQIVND (reference sequence). This CDR3 region has 15 residues. The CDR3 loop is CASSVSGLAGEEQYF. CDR3 coding DNA: TGTGCCAGTAGTGTATCGGGACTAGCGGGTGAGGAGCAGTACTTC. The full variable domain, its missing parts supplied by reference TRBV19 and TRBJ2-7, is DGGITQSPKYLFRKEGQNVTLSCEQNLNHDAMYWYRQDPGQGLRLIYYSQIVNDFQKGDIAEGYSVSREKKESFPLTVTSAQKNPTAFYLCASSVSGLAGEEQYFGPGTRLTVT.

The rearrangement links TRBV27 to TRBJ2-7, with D possibly TRBD1 on 5 matching bases. This CDR3 has 13 amino acids. V lost 8 bases and J 4 bases, leaving 15 bases between the germline ends. CDR1 and CDR2 (germline): MNHEY, SMNVEV (reference sequence). The CDR3 DNA follows: TGTGCCAGCGCCCAGGGATCGATATACGAGCAGTACTTC. Residues: CASAQGSIYEQYF.

V is TRBV5-4 and J is TRBJ2-7; 8 nucleotides line up with TRBD1. V gave up 2 bases and J gave up 2 bases; unmatched junction bases: 3. This CDR3 spans 14 amino acids. From germline, CDR1 is SGHNT and CDR2 YYREEE (reference sequence). CDR3 residues: CASSFSDRAYEQYF. The CDR3 nucleotides read TGTGCCAGCAGCTTCTCGGACAGGGCCTACGAGCAGTACTTC. The full variable domain, rest sourced from reference TRBV5-4 and TRBJ2-7, is ETGVTQSPTHLIKTRGQQVTLRCSSQSGHNTVSWYQQALGQGPQFIFQYYREEENGRGNFPPRFSGLQFPNYSSELNVNALELDDSALYLCASSFSDRAYEQYFGPGTRLTVT.

This chain uses TRBV12-5 with TRBJ2-7; 7 bases match TRBD2. J was trimmed by 4 bases and V by 8 bases; bases with no gene match: 8. The length of the CDR3 is 13 residues. Germline CDR1 is LGHNT and CDR2 is FRNRAP. CDR3 nucleotides: TGTGCTAGTTCCGCTAGCGGATTTTACGAGCAGTACTTC. As protein: CASSASGFYEQYF.

The gene calls are TRBV6-2 or TRBV6-3 and TRBJ2-5; 9 nucleotides agree with TRBD2. From germline, CDR1 is MNHEY and CDR2 SVGEGT. The CDR3 sequence is 17 residues long. Losses at the gene ends were 5 bases for V and 1 base for J; bases not matched to a gene: 11. The CDR3 loop reads CASSLSGLAGVQETQYF. The DNA of the CDR3 is TGTGCCAGCAGTCTGAGTGGGTTAGCGGGGGTCCAAGAGACCCAGTACTTC.

V is TRBV30 and J is TRBJ2-2, with 7 bases that match TRBD1. V lost 2 bases to trimming and J lost 6 bases; unmatched junction nucleotides: 12. The CDR3 is 16 amino acids. The germline V gene encodes CDR1 GTSNPN and CDR2 SVGIG (reference sequence). CDR3 residues: CAWSSAGGNFAGELFF. The CDR3 DNA reads as TGTGCCTGGAGTTCGGCAGGGGGTAACTTTGCCGGGGAGCTGTTTTTT.

V is TRBV6-2 or TRBV6-3 and J is TRBJ1-2; a weak D match, TRBD1 (6 bases). Per the germline V gene, CDR1 is MNHEY and CDR2 is SVGEGT. The V end lost 0 bases, the J end lost 2 bases, and 7 bases lay between the germline ends. CDR3 length equals 14 residues. DNA of the CDR3: TGTGCCAGCAGTTACTCAACAGGGAACTATGGCTACACCTTC. It is translated as CASSYSTGNYGYTF.